The present T cell receptor (beta chain) was sequenced within a study of blood T cell repertoires in COVID-19. There are 16 residues in the CDR3. V dropped 0 bases and J dropped 6 bases, with 16 bases sitting between them. The germline V gene has CDR1 SGDLS and CDR2 YYNGEE. Assay: immunoSEQ multiplex PCR; the TCRdb copy retains only in-frame clones and omits some. The sample carries about 240,000 clones, roughly 83% recorded once. The chain links TRBV9 to TRBJ2-1; D call uncertain. This sequence originates from a woman of 80 years or more with acute or convalescent COVID-19. The sample consisted of peripheral blood. This CDR3 reads CASSVGVFTALNEQFF. The CDR3, as DNA: TGTGCCAGCAGCGTAGGAGTCTTTACAGCCCTCAATGAGCAGTTCTTC.